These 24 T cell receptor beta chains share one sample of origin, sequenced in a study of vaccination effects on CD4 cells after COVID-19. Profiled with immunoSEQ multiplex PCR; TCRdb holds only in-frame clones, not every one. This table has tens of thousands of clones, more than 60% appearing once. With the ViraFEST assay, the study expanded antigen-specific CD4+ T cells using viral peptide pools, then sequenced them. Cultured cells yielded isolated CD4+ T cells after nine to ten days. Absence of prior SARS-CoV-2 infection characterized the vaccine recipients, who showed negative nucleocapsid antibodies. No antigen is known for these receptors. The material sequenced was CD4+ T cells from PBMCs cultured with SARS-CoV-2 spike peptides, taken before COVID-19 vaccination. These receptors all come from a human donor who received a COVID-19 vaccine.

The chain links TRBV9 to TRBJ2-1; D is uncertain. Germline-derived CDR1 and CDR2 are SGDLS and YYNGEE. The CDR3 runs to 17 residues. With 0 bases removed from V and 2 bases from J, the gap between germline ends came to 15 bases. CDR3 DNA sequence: TGTGCCAGCAGCGTAGTTGGGGTGGGTGGACCCTACAATGAGCAGTTCTTC. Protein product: CASSVVGVGGPYNEQFF.

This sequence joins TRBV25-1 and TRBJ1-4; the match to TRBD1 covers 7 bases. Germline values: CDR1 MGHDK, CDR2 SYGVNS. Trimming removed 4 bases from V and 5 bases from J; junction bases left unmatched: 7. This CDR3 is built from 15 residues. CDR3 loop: CASSAAGTVNEKLFF. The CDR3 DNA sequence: TGTGCCAGCAGTGCCGCCGGGACAGTGAATGAAAAACTGTTTTTT.

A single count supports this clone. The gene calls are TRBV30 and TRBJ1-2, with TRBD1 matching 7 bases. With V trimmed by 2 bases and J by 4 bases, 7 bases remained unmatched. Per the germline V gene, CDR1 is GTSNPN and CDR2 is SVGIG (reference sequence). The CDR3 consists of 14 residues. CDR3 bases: TGTGCCTGGAGTTTGGACAGGAGGCTCTATGGCTACACCTTC. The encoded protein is CAWSLDRRLYGYTF.

The CDR3 is CASSFLAGGVFGEQFF. For the CDR3, the DNA is TGTGCCAGCAGCTTCTTGGCAGGGGGCGTCTTTGGTGAGCAGTTCTTC. V usage is TRBV7-2 and J usage is TRBJ2-1; TRBD1 agrees at 8 bases. Germline CDR1 reads SGHTA; CDR2 reads FQGNSA. The CDR3 sequence is 16 residues long. The V gene end was trimmed by 3 bases and the J gene end by 9 bases; junction bases not matched to a gene: 13.

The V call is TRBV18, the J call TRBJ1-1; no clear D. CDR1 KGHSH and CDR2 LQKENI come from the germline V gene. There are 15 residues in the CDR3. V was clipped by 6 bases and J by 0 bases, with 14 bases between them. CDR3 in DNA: TGTGCCAGCTCCTTTTTCGGACGGATGAACACTGAAGCTTTCTTT. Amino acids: CASSFFGRMNTEAFF.

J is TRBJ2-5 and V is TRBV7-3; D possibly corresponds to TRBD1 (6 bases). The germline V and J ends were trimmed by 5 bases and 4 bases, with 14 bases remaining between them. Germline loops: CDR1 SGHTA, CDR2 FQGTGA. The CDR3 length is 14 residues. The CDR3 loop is CASSPGGRGETQYF. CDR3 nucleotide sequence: TGTGCCAGCAGCCCCGGTGGCAGGGGAGAGACCCAGTACTTC. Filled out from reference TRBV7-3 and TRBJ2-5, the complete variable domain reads GAGVSQTPSNKVTEKGKYVELRCDPISGHTALYWYRQSLGQGPEFLIYFQGTGAADDSGLPNDRFFAVRPEGSVSTLKIQRTERGDSAVYLCASSPGGRGETQYFGPGTRLLVL.

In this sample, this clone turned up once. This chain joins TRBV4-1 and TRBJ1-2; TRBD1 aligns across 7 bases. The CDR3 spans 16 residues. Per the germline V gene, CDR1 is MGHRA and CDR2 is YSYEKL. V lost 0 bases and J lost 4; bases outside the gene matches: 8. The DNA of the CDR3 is TGCGCCAGCAGCCAAGATGAGAGGGGGCCAAGCTATGGCTACACCTTC. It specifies CASSQDERGPSYGYTF.

CDR3 region: CASSFIRDRGNSPLHF. The CDR3, as DNA: TGTGCCAGCAGTTTCATTCGGGACCGAGGGAATTCACCCCTCCACTTT. This sequence joins TRBV28 and TRBJ1-6; weak D call: TRBD1 (5 bases). The CDR3 is 16 amino acids. The germline V and J ends were trimmed by 3 bases and 7 bases, with 16 bases remaining between them. Germline V gives CDR1 MDHEN, CDR2 SYDVKM.

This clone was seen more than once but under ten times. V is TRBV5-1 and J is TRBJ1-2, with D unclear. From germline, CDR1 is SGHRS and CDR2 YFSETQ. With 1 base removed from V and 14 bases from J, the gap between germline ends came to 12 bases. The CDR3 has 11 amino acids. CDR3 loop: CASSLSGGWTF. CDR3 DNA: TGCGCCAGCAGCTTGTCAGGAGGTTGGACCTTC.

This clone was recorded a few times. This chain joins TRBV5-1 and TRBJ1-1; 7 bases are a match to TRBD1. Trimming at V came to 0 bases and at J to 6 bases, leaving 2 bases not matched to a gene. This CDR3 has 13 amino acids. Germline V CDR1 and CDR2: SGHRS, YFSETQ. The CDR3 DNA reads TGCGCCAGCAGCTTGGACCAGGGGGCTGAAGCTTTCTTT. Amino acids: CASSLDQGAEAFF. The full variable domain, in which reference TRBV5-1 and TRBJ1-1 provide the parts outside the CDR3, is KAGVTQTPRYLIKTRGQQVTLSCSPISGHRSVSWYQQTPGQGLQFLFEYFSETQRNKGNFPGRFSGRQFSNSRSEMNVSTLELGDSALYLCASSLDQGAEAFFGQGTRLTVV.

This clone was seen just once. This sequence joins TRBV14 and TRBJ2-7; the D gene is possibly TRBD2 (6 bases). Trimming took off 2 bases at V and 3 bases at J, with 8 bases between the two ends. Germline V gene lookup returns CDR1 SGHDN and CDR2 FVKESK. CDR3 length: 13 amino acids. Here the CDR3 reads CASSQLAFYEQYV. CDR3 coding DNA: TGTGCCAGCAGCCAACTAGCGTTCTACGAGCAGTACGTC.

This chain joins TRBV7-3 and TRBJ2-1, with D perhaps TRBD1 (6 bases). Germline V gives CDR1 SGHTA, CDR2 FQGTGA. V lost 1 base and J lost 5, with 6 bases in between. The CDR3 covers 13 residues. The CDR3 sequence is CASSLNRDNEQFF. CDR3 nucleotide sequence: TGTGCCAGCAGCTTAAACAGGGACAATGAGCAGTTCTTC.

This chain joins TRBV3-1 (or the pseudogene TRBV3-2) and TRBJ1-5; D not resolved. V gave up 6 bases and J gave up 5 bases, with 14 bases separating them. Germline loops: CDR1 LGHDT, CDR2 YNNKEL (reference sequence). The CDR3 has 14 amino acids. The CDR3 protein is CASSSGLRDQPQHF. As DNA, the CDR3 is TGTGCCAGCAGTTCAGGACTCCGAGATCAGCCCCAGCATTTT.

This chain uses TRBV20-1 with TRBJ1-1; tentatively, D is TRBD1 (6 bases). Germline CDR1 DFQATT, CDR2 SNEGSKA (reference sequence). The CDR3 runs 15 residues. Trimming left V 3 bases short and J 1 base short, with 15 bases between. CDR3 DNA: TGCAGTGCTAGTATATGGGGGGCCACGAACACTGAAGCTTTCTTT. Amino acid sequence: CSASIWGATNTEAFF.

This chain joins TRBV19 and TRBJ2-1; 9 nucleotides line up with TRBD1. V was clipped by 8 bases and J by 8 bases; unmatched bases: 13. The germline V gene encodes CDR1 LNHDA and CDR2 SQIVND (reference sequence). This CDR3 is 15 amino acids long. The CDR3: CASSQTGTGQYEQFF. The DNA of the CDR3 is TGTGCCAGTTCCCAGACCGGGACAGGGCAATATGAGCAGTTCTTC.

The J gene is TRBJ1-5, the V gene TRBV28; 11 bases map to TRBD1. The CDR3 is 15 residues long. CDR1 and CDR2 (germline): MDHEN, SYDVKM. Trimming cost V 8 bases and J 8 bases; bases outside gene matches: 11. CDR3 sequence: CASRTPGTGGEPQHF. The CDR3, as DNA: TGTGCCAGCCGGACCCCCGGGACAGGGGGTGAGCCCCAGCATTTT.

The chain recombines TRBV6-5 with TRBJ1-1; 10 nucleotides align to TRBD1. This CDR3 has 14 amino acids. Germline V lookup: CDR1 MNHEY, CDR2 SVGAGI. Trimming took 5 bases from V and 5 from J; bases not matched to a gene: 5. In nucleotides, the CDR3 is TGTGCCAGCAGTCGGGACAGGGGATGGACTGAAGCTTTCTTT. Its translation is CASSRDRGWTEAFF.

In DNA, the CDR3 is TGTGCCAGCAGTGAAAGTCTTGGGAATTCACCCCTCCACTTT. Translating it yields CASSESLGNSPLHF. The V gene is TRBV2, the J gene TRBJ1-6, with unresolved D. The CDR3 extends over 14 amino acids. Trimming took off 2 bases at V and 7 bases at J, with 9 bases between the two ends. Germline CDR1 is SNHLY and CDR2 is FYNNEI.

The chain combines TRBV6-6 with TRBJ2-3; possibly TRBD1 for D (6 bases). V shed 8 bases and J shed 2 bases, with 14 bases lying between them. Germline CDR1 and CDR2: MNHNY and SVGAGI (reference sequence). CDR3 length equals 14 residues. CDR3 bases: TGTGCCAGCCAACAGGGATCAACCACAGATACGCAGTATTTT. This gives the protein CASQQGSTTDTQYF.

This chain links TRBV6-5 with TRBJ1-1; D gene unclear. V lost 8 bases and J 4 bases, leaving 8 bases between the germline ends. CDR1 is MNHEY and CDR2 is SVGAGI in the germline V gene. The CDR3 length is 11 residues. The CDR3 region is CASQGSTEAFF. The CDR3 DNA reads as TGTGCCAGCCAAGGGTCCACTGAAGCTTTCTTT.

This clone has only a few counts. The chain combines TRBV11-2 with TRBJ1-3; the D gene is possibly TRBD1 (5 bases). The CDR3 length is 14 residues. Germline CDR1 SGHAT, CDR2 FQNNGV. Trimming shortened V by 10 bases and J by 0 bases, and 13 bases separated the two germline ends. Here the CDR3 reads CATTEGTSGNTIYF. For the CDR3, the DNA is TGTGCCACCACCGAGGGGACCTCTGGAAACACCATATATTTT.

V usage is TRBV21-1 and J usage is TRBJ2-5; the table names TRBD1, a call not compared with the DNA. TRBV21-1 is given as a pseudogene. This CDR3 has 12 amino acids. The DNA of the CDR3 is TGTGCCAGCACGGACCAGGGGAGTTTTGTGTACTTC. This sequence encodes CASTDQGSFVYF.

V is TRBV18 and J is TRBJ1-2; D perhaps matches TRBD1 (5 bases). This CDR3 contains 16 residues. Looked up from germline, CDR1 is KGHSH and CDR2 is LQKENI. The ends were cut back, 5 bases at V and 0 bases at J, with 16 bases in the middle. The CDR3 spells CASSTQGPGTNYGYTF. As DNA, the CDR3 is TGTGCCAGCTCAACTCAAGGTCCAGGGACTAACTATGGCTACACCTTC.

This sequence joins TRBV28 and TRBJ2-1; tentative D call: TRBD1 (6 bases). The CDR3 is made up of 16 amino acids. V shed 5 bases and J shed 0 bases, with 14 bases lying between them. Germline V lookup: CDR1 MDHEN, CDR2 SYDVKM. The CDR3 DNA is TGTGCCAGCAGTGGATACAGGGCCCACTCCTACAATGAGCAGTTCTTC. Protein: CASSGYRAHSYNEQFF.